The T cell receptor beta chain described here comes from a study of cytomegalovirus exposure and HLA in healthy donors. As for the study in general: The study's early data release held 75 million to 95 million unique TCRs from HLA-typed donors.

The germline V gene encodes CDR1 SGHDT and CDR2 YYEEEE. The CDR3 is made up of 15 amino acids. Trimming took 0 bases from V and 7 from J; bases not matched to a gene: 4. The PCR used 60 Vbeta and 13 Jbeta primers. Per the original data handling: The count from a later analysis was about 80 million unique TCR beta chains, roughly 11 million of them shared. The protocol was immunoSEQ multiplex PCR, while the TCRdb copy is restricted to in-frame clones and leaves out a portion. V and J calls and clone size come straight from that table; D and trimming were deduced from the DNA. The table shows around 200,000 clones, with roughly 80% occurring only once. Points from the study as a whole: For most subjects, TCR beta sequences were reported to predict HLA-A and HLA-B alleles with accuracy.

In the case of this clone: What it binds is unknown.

Sequenced sample: PBMCs. The V and J genes are TRBV5-6 and TRBJ2-4, with 10 bases that match TRBD1. The clonotype originates from a man aged 45-65 years in good health and CMV-seronegative. CDR3 sequence: CASSLEDRGSNIQYF. DNA for the CDR3: TGTGCCAGCAGCTTGGAGGACAGGGGGTCGAACATTCAGTACTTC. Full variable domain (missing parts from reference TRBV5-6 and TRBJ2-4): DAGVTQSPTHLIKTRGQQVTLRCSPKSGHDTVSWYQQALGQGPQFIFQYYEEEERQRGNFPDRFSGHQFPNYSSELNVNALLLGDSALYLCASSLEDRGSNIQYFGAGTRLSVL.